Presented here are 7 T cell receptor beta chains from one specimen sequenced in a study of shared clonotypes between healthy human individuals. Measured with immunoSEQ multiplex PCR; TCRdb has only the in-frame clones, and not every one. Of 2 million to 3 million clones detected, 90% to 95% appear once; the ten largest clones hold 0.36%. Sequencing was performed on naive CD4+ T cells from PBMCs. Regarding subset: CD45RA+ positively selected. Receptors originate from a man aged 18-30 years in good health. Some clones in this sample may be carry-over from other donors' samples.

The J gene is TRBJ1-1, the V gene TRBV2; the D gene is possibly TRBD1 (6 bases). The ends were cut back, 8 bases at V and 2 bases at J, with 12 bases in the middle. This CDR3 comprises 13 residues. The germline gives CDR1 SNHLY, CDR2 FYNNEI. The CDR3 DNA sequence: TGTGCCAGCCTGTTACAGGGAAACACTGAAGCTTTCTTT. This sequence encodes CASLLQGNTEAFF.

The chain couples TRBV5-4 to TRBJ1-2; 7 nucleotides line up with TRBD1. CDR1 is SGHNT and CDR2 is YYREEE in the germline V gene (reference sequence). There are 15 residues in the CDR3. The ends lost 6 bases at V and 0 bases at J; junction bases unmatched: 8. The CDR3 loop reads CASTFQGGANYGYTF. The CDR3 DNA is TGTGCCAGCACCTTCCAGGGGGGAGCTAACTATGGCTACACCTTC.

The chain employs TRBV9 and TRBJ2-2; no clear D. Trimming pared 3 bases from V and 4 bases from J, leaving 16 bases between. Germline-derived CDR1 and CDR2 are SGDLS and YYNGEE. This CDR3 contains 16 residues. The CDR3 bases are TGTGCCAGCAGCGCGGCTAGAAGGTCCCGCACCGGGGAGCTGTTTTTT. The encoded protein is CASSAARRSRTGELFF.

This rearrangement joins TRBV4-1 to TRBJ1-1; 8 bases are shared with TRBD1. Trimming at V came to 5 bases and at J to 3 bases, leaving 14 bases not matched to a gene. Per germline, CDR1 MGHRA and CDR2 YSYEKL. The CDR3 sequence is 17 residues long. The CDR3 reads CASSVRDRTTGDTEAFF. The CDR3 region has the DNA TGCGCCAGCAGCGTCCGGGACAGGACAACCGGGGACACTGAAGCTTTCTTT.

This chain's CDR3 is CASSLSGGLPAGANVLTF. The CDR3 DNA sequence: TGTGCCAGCAGCTTGTCGGGGGGGCTGCCGGCTGGGGCCAACGTCCTGACTTTC. The chain is built from TRBV5-4 and TRBJ2-6, with 8 positions matching TRBD2. Trimming took 1 base from V and 2 from J; bases not matched to a gene: 8. The CDR3 is 18 amino acids. The germline CDR1 and CDR2 sequences are SGHNT and YYREEE (reference sequence). The whole variable domain, filled in from reference TRBV5-4 and TRBJ2-6, reads ETGVTQSPTHLIKTRGQQVTLRCSSQSGHNTVSWYQQALGQGPQFIFQYYREEENGRGNFPPRFSGLQFPNYSSELNVNALELDDSALYLCASSLSGGLPAGANVLTFGAGSRLTVL.

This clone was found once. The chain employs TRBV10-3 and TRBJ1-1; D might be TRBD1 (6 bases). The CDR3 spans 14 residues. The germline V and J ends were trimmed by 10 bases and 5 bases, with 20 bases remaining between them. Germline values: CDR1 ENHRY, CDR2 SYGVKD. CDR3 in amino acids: CATSGTQGQTEAFF. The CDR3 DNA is TGTGCCACCAGCGGGACTCAGGGGCAGACTGAAGCTTTCTTT.

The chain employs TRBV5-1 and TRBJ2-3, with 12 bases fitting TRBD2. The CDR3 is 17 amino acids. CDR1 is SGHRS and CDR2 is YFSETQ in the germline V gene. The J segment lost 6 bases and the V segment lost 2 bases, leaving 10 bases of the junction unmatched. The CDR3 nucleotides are TGCGCCAGCAGCTTAAACCCCCGGCTAGCGGGAGGGGATACGCAGTATTTT. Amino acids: CASSLNPRLAGGDTQYF.